This TCR beta chain was profiled in a study of CD8+ T cells in alopecia areata. Study information: Dosing with tofacitinib proceeded for 6 to 18 months, followed by 6 months off drug.

Alopecia areata patients provided lesional scalp punch biopsies and peripheral blood. Once RNA had been extracted, it was reverse transcribed into cDNA to act as the sequencing template. The repertoire was sequenced with immunoSEQ multiplex PCR; TCRdb's copy has only in-frame clones and lacks some. The top ten hold 5% to 7% of the sample, which has around 140,000 clones, around 50% seen once. Study-wide results and caveats: Especially in alopecia totalis/universalis, lesional scalp showed greater clonality than normal scalp did. Scalp sequencing captures resident alphabeta T cells of normal skin too.

The CDR3 has 13 residues. Germline V gene lookup returns CDR1 SNHLY and CDR2 FYNNEI. V shed 5 bases and J shed 4 bases, with 11 bases lying between them. As for this clone: Its target is not known.

The sequence was obtained from a human donor with alopecia areata. Sample: CD4+ T cells sorted from blood, taken at week 0. The V and J genes are TRBV2 and TRBJ2-5, with D tentatively TRBD2 (6 bases). CDR3 loop: CASSLDYSETQYF. CDR3 DNA sequence: TGTGCCAGCAGTCTGGACTATTCAGAGACCCAGTACTTC.